The 32 T cell receptor beta chains reported below all come from one sample, sequenced in a study of blood T cell repertoires in COVID-19. Generated by immunoSEQ multiplex PCR, the TCRdb table keeps only in-frame clones and is missing some. Of about 140,000 clones in the sample, more than 65% are singletons; the top ten hold 3.5% to 4.5%. Material for sequencing was peripheral blood. The source of these receptors is a woman aged 55-69 years with acute or convalescent COVID-19.

The chain has TRBV7-9 and TRBJ1-2; 9 bases match TRBD1. The V segment lost 5 bases and the J segment 6 bases; nucleotides outside the gene matches: 1. The CDR3 contains 12 residues. Germline CDR1 is SEHNR and CDR2 is FQNEAQ (reference sequence). CDR3 coding DNA: TGTGCCAGCAGCGGACAGGGGAATGGCTACACCTTC. It encodes CASSGQGNGYTF. The full variable domain, in which reference TRBV7-9 and TRBJ1-2 provide the parts outside the CDR3, is DTGVSQNPRHKITKRGQNVTFRCDPISEHNRLYWYRQTLGQGPEFLTYFQNEAQLEKSRLLSDRFSAERPKGSFSTLEIQRTEQGDSAMYLCASSGQGNGYTFGSGTRLTVV.

This chain joins TRBV7-6 and TRBJ2-3; 9 bases are shared with TRBD2. Germline lookup yields CDR1 SGHVS and CDR2 FNYEAQ. The V gene end was trimmed by 2 bases and the J gene end by 3 bases; junction bases not matched to a gene: 6. This CDR3 spans 16 amino acids. The CDR3 bases are TGTGCCAGCAGCTTATATGGTAGCGGGAGAACAGATACGCAGTATTTT. Protein product: CASSLYGSGRTDTQYF.

This clone has a handful of counts. The chain combines TRBV19 with TRBJ1-2, with D possibly matching TRBD1 (5 bases). The V and J ends lost 6 bases and 3 bases respectively, with 14 bases between them. The CDR3 sequence is 14 residues long. CDR1 is LNHDA and CDR2 is SQIVND in the germline V gene (reference sequence). CDR3 DNA: TGTGCCAGTAGGGCTAAAACAGGCCACTATGGCTACACCTTC. It specifies CASRAKTGHYGYTF. Full variable domain (remainder filled in from reference TRBV19 and TRBJ1-2): DGGITQSPKYLFRKEGQNVTLSCEQNLNHDAMYWYRQDPGQGLRLIYYSQIVNDFQKGDIAEGYSVSREKKESFPLTVTSAQKNPTAFYLCASRAKTGHYGYTFGSGTRLTVV.

The rearrangement links TRBV27 to TRBJ2-2; possible D gene TRBD1, 5 bases. Between the trimmed V and J ends, which lost 5 bases and 6 bases, there was a span of 16 bases. Germline V lookup: CDR1 MNHEY, CDR2 SMNVEV (reference sequence). The CDR3 contains 15 residues. In nucleotides, the CDR3 is TGTGCCAGCAGTCTATTAGAAGGGGCGGCCGGGGAGCTGTTTTTT. Protein sequence: CASSLLEGAAGELFF.

CDR3 protein: CASRDRGRLYGYTF. CDR3 in DNA: TGTGCCAGTAGAGACAGGGGGCGCCTCTATGGCTACACCTTC. The rearrangement joins TRBV6-5 to TRBJ1-2; 10 nucleotides line up with TRBD1. V trimming: 9 bases; J trimming: 4 bases; junction bases outside the gene matches: 8. Germline CDR1 MNHEY, CDR2 SVGAGI. The CDR3 length is 14 residues.

The V gene is TRBV2, the J gene TRBJ1-2, with D possibly matching TRBD1 (5 bases). Germline loops: CDR1 SNHLY, CDR2 FYNNEI. This CDR3 comprises 15 residues. The germline V and J ends were trimmed by 2 bases and 7 bases, with 17 bases remaining between them. The CDR3 DNA sequence: TGTGCCAGCAGTGAAATGGGGGGGAGGACTAGTGGCTACACCTTC. Encoded protein: CASSEMGGRTSGYTF.

The V and J genes are TRBV2 and TRBJ1-1; D might be TRBD1 (6 bases). Germline-derived CDR1 and CDR2 are SNHLY and FYNNEI. The germline V and J ends were trimmed by 6 bases and 1 base, with 15 bases remaining between them. The CDR3 runs to 15 residues. CDR3 nucleotides: TGTGCCAGCAGGCCCCTACAGGGACAGAACACTGAAGCTTTCTTT. It yields the protein CASRPLQGQNTEAFF.

The J gene is TRBJ2-5, the V gene TRBV11-3; D is unresolved. Germline V gene data show CDR1 as SGHNT and CDR2 as YENEEA. V was cut by 0 bases and J by 2 bases, with 7 bases left in between. This CDR3 region has 14 residues. The CDR3 sequence is CASSLDLNQETQYF. For the CDR3, the DNA is TGTGCCAGCAGCTTAGATCTAAATCAAGAGACCCAGTACTTC. Supplemented by reference TRBV11-3 and TRBJ2-5, the full variable domain reads EAGVVQSPRYKIIEKKQPVAFWCNPISGHNTLYWYLQNLGQGPELLIRYENEEAVDDSQLPKDRFSAERLKGVDSTLKIQPAELGDSAVYLCASSLDLNQETQYFGPGTRLLVL.

J is TRBJ2-2 and V is TRBV28; D not resolved. Trimming shortened V by 3 bases and J by 4 bases, and 18 bases separated the two germline ends. This CDR3 has 17 amino acids. CDR1 and CDR2 (germline): MDHEN, SYDVKM. This chain's CDR3 is CASSLAAPGRGTGELFF. The CDR3 DNA is TGTGCCAGCAGTTTGGCCGCTCCTGGTCGTGGCACCGGGGAGCTGTTTTTT. Using reference TRBV28 and TRBJ2-2 for the parts outside the CDR3, the full variable domain is DVKVTQSSRYLVKRTGEKVFLECVQDMDHENMFWYRQDPGLGLRLIYFSYDVKMKEKGDIPEGYSVSREKKERFSLILESASTNQTSMYLCASSLAAPGRGTGELFFGEGSRLTVL.

This chain uses TRBV18 with TRBJ2-3; 9 positions agree with TRBD2. V trimming: 6 bases; J trimming: 2 bases; junction bases outside the gene matches: 9. This CDR3 has 16 amino acids. Germline V gives CDR1 KGHSH, CDR2 LQKENI. In nucleotides, the CDR3 is TGTGCCAGCTCTCCGCCTAGCGGGGTTAACACAGATACGCAGTATTTT. Translation gives CASSPPSGVNTDTQYF. Full variable domain (rest looked up from reference TRBV18 and TRBJ2-3): NAGVMQNPRHLVRRRGQEARLRCSPMKGHSHVYWYRQLPEEGLKFMVYLQKENIIDESGMPKERFSAEFPKEGPSILRIQQVVRGDSAAYFCASSPPSGVNTDTQYFGPGTRLTVL.

The V gene is TRBV12-3 or TRBV12-4, the J gene TRBJ2-3, with 7 bases lining up with TRBD1. The CDR3 extends over 12 amino acids. V lost 5 bases and J lost 8; bases outside the gene matches: 4. DNA of the CDR3: TGTGCCAGCAGTCCTACAGGGGTTACGCAGTATTTT. This codes for CASSPTGVTQYF.

This chain joins TRBV6-1 and TRBJ2-1; D is perhaps TRBD2 (6 bases). The CDR3 length is 15 residues. Germline CDR1 reads MNHNS; CDR2 reads SASEGT. Trimming removed 0 bases from V and 2 bases from J, with 8 bases in between. CDR3 bases: TGTGCCAGCAGTGAAGCTCCGGGGGCCTACAATGAGCAGTTCTTC. This codes for CASSEAPGAYNEQFF.

The chain combines TRBV11-2 with TRBJ2-5; 13 bases are shared with TRBD2. The CDR3 runs to 16 residues. Germline CDR1 is SGHAT and CDR2 is FQNNGV. After removal of 5 bases from V and 4 bases from J, the junction contained 7 bases not matched to a gene. The CDR3 region has the DNA TGTGCCAGCAGCACTGGACTAGCGGGAGAGTTAGAGACCCAGTACTTC. Translated, it gives CASSTGLAGELETQYF.

J is TRBJ1-6 and V is TRBV28; D might be TRBD1 (5 bases). The CDR3 is 15 residues long. The V gene's germline CDR1 is MDHEN and CDR2 SYDVKM. The germline V and J ends were trimmed by 8 bases and 0 bases, with 11 bases remaining between them. CDR3 loop: CASRTDSSYNSPLHF. In DNA, the CDR3 is TGTGCCAGCCGAACCGACAGCTCCTATAATTCACCCCTCCACTTT.

The CDR3 region has the DNA TGTGCCAGCAGCCCCCCAGGGGGAGATCAGCCCCAGCATTTT. Protein product: CASSPPGGDQPQHF. The chain is built from TRBV28 and TRBJ1-5; TRBD1 matches 7 bases. The CDR3 has 14 residues. V was clipped by 6 bases and J by 5 bases; unmatched bases: 7. Germline CDR1 and CDR2: MDHEN and SYDVKM.

The chain is built from TRBV2 and TRBJ1-1, with no clear D. V was clipped by 2 bases and J by 5 bases, with 15 bases between them. CDR1 is SNHLY and CDR2 is FYNNEI in the germline V gene. This CDR3 is built from 15 residues. CDR3 coding DNA: TGTGCCAGCAGTGAAACCCCGAGAGTCCTGACTGAAGCTTTCTTT. This translates into CASSETPRVLTEAFF.

This chain joins TRBV7-2 and TRBJ1-1; 9 nucleotides match TRBD1. V lost 5 bases to trimming and J lost 5 bases; unmatched junction nucleotides: 6. There are 14 residues in the CDR3. From germline, CDR1 is SGHTA and CDR2 FQGNSA. The CDR3 here is CASSQQGARTEAFF. CDR3 in DNA: TGTGCCAGCAGCCAACAGGGGGCGAGAACTGAAGCTTTCTTT.

The chain carries TRBV28 and TRBJ2-7; D not certain. The germline V and J ends were trimmed by 3 bases and 4 bases, with 4 bases remaining between them. There are 11 residues in the CDR3. The germline V gene encodes CDR1 MDHEN and CDR2 SYDVKM. CDR3 loop: CASSFEYEQYF. The CDR3 DNA reads as TGTGCCAGCAGTTTCGAGTACGAGCAGTACTTC.

The chain combines TRBV10-3 with TRBJ2-7; no firm D call. This CDR3 contains 13 residues. Trimming left V 2 bases short and J 1 base short, with 6 bases between. Per the germline V gene, CDR1 is ENHRY and CDR2 is SYGVKD. The CDR3 protein is CAISEKESYEQYF. The CDR3 nucleotides read TGTGCCATCAGTGAGAAGGAGTCCTACGAGCAGTACTTC.

The CDR3 DNA follows: TGCGCCAGCAGCCTCGGAGGGAGCGGTCTATACAATGAGCAGTTCTTC. This sequence encodes CASSLGGSGLYNEQFF. This chain uses TRBV5-1 with TRBJ2-1; weak D call: TRBD2 (6 bases). V was pared by 4 bases and J by 4 bases, with 18 bases between. Germline CDR1 is SGHRS and CDR2 is YFSETQ. The CDR3 is made up of 16 amino acids.

This rearrangement joins TRBV11-2 to TRBJ1-4; D gene unclear. CDR3 length: 15 residues. The germline CDR1 and CDR2 sequences are SGHAT and FQNNGV. The ends were cut back, 3 bases at V and 10 bases at J, with 18 bases in the middle. The CDR3 spells CASSLGVGEFIKLFF. The CDR3 coding sequence is TGTGCCAGCAGCTTGGGTGTTGGGGAGTTCATAAAACTGTTTTTT.

The chain couples TRBV7-9 to TRBJ2-7; tentatively, D is TRBD1 (5 bases). V was shortened by 4 bases and J by 5 bases, with 15 bases between the two germline ends. The germline gives CDR1 SEHNR, CDR2 FQNEAQ (reference sequence). The CDR3 contains 14 residues. Here the CDR3 reads CASSSDSTFNEQYF. In DNA, the CDR3 is TGTGCCAGCAGCTCCGACAGTACTTTCAACGAGCAGTACTTC.

V usage is TRBV19 and J usage is TRBJ1-2; TRBD1 is a possible D gene (5 bases). The CDR3 length is 13 residues. The germline CDR1 and CDR2 sequences are LNHDA and SQIVND (reference sequence). V lost 1 base to trimming and J lost 8 bases, with 11 bases between them. CDR3 sequence reads: CASSIGSGFGYTF. The CDR3 DNA reads as TGTGCCAGTAGTATAGGGTCAGGGTTCGGCTACACCTTC.

The genes are TRBV5-1 and TRBJ2-7; 9 positions agree with TRBD2. J was trimmed by 3 bases and V by 3 bases; bases with no gene match: 4. CDR3 length: 14 amino acids. Germline CDR1 is SGHRS and CDR2 is YFSETQ. This CDR3 reads CASSWGLADYEQYF. The CDR3 nucleotides are TGCGCCAGCAGCTGGGGACTAGCAGACTACGAGCAGTACTTC.

The chain joins TRBV28 to TRBJ2-1; TRBD1 matches 10 bases. CDR1 MDHEN and CDR2 SYDVKM come from the germline V gene. Trimming cost V 5 bases and J 9 bases; bases outside gene matches: 7. The CDR3 runs to 14 residues. The DNA for the CDR3 is TGTGCCAGCAGTGAGACAGGGGGCTGGGGTGAGCAGTTCTTC. It is translated as CASSETGGWGEQFF.

The rearrangement uses TRBV15 and TRBJ2-7; 7 bases are a match to TRBD1. The CDR3 runs to 16 residues. The trim removed 2 bases at V and 5 bases at J, leaving 12 bases unmatched. Germline assignment: CDR1 LNHNV and CDR2 YYDKDF (reference sequence). CDR3 DNA: TGTGCCACCAGCAGACGCCTAGCAGGGGGTCTGGACGAGCAGTACTTC. Encoded protein: CATSRRLAGGLDEQYF.

This chain joins TRBV29-1 and TRBJ2-1, with 10 bases identical to TRBD1. The germline gives CDR1 SQVTM, CDR2 ANQGSEA. Germline trimming cut 2 bases from V and 8 bases from J; bases unmatched to any gene: 15. The CDR3 is made up of 17 amino acids. CDR3: CSVERDRGQRAHDEQFF. In DNA, the CDR3 is TGCAGCGTTGAACGAGACAGGGGGCAACGAGCCCACGATGAGCAGTTCTTC.

The gene calls are TRBV27 and TRBJ2-1; 8 positions agree with TRBD1. V trimming: 5 bases; J trimming: 4 bases; junction bases outside the gene matches: 4. Germline CDR1 reads MNHEY; CDR2 reads SMNVEV (reference sequence). The CDR3 is 14 residues long. This chain's CDR3 is CASSRQGAYNEQFF. The CDR3 region has the DNA TGTGCCAGCAGTAGGCAGGGGGCATACAATGAGCAGTTCTTC.

The chain links TRBV18 to TRBJ2-2, with TRBD2 matching 14 bases. Germline loops: CDR1 KGHSH, CDR2 LQKENI. CDR3 size: 16 residues. V trimming: 3 bases; J trimming: 6 bases; junction bases outside the gene matches: 3. The CDR3 loop reads CASSPGTSGRAGELFF. The CDR3 nucleotides read TGTGCCAGCTCACCGGGGACTAGCGGGAGAGCCGGGGAGCTGTTTTTT.

V usage is TRBV19 and J usage is TRBJ2-1; the match to TRBD2 covers 9 bases. The CDR3 loop spans 17 amino acids. Germline V gene data show CDR1 as LNHDA and CDR2 as SQIVND (reference sequence). Trimming took 3 bases from V and 0 from J; bases not matched to a gene: 6. The CDR3 DNA is TGTGCCAGTAGTATCCTCGGTAGCGGGAGCTCCTACAATGAGCAGTTCTTC. It is translated as CASSILGSGSSYNEQFF.

The V gene is TRBV20-1, the J gene TRBJ2-3, with 13 bases identical to TRBD2. Germline V gene lookup returns CDR1 DFQATT and CDR2 SNEGSKA (reference sequence). This CDR3 comprises 15 residues. J gave up 3 bases and V 3 bases, and 3 bases lay outside the gene matches. The CDR3 DNA reads TGCAGTGCTAGTGCGACTAGCGGGAGGACAGATACGCAGTATTTT. Protein product: CSASATSGRTDTQYF.

The chain links TRBV5-5 to TRBJ1-2; D is undetermined. This CDR3 contains 17 residues. Trimming cost V 4 bases and J 0 bases, with 19 bases left between them. From germline, CDR1 is SGHKS and CDR2 YYEKEE (reference sequence). CDR3 nucleotides: TGTGCCAGCAGCCTGTACCCGGAAACAGCAGCTAACTATGGCTACACCTTC. Translation gives CASSLYPETAANYGYTF.